Below, 27 T cell receptor beta chains from the same sample are listed, as sequenced in a study of T cell responses to AZD1222 COVID-19 vaccine. Assay used: immunoSEQ multiplex PCR; TCRdb lists only in-frame clones, some missing. Of about 120,000 clones in the sample, around 89% were seen once. Sequenced material: peripheral blood, taken on day 0 of AZD1222 vaccination. These TCRs come from an adult in good health.

The chain recombines TRBV29-1 with TRBJ1-2; D possibly corresponds to TRBD1 (6 bases). Germline lookup yields CDR1 SQVTM and CDR2 ANQGSEA. The CDR3 totals 13 residues. This chain's CDR3 is CSSGEGGNYGYTF. The CDR3 DNA follows: TGCAGTTCGGGGGAAGGGGGTAACTATGGCTACACCTTC.

V usage is TRBV4-1 and J usage is TRBJ1-2; TRBD1 agrees at 9 bases. CDR3 length equals 13 residues. Germline trimming cut 5 bases from V and 6 bases from J; bases unmatched to any gene: 4. The germline CDR1 and CDR2 sequences are MGHRA and YSYEKL. The CDR3 DNA reads as TGCGCCAGCAGCTCGAGGACAGGGGATGGCTACACCTTC. Its protein product is CASSSRTGDGYTF.

The rearrangement joins TRBV4-3 to TRBJ1-2; TRBD1 matches at 10 bases. Trimming removed 4 bases from V and 4 bases from J; junction bases left unmatched: 6. This CDR3 contains 15 residues. CDR1 is LGHNA and CDR2 is YSLEER in the germline V gene. Here the CDR3 reads CASSPGGTGVYGYTF. The CDR3 DNA reads TGCGCCAGCAGCCCCGGCGGGACAGGGGTCTATGGCTACACCTTC.

The genes are TRBV6-6 and TRBJ2-2; TRBD1 is a possible D gene (6 bases). Trimming left V 8 bases short and J 4 bases short, with 14 bases between. The CDR3 runs 14 residues. CDR1 MNHNY and CDR2 SVGAGI come from the germline V gene (reference sequence). The CDR3 reads CASARQEGTGELFF. In DNA, the CDR3 is TGTGCCAGCGCAAGACAGGAAGGCACCGGGGAGCTGTTTTTT.

The chain employs TRBV6-2 or TRBV6-3 and TRBJ2-5; 7 bases match TRBD2. The J segment lost 5 bases and the V segment lost 6 bases, leaving 12 bases of the junction unmatched. Per the germline V gene, CDR1 is MNHEY and CDR2 is SVGEGT. The CDR3 is 15 residues long. The CDR3 bases are TGTGCCAGCAGCCAACGGGAGGAGGTGGAGGAGACCCAGTACTTC. It yields the protein CASSQREEVEETQYF.

V and J are TRBV7-2 and TRBJ2-7, with 9 bases identical to TRBD2. Per germline, CDR1 SGHTA and CDR2 FQGNSA. V was pared by 5 bases and J by 3 bases, with 8 bases of the junction left unmatched. This CDR3 region has 15 residues. This CDR3 reads CASSAGLAGVYEQYF. In DNA, the CDR3 is TGTGCCAGCAGCGCCGGTTTAGCGGGAGTCTACGAGCAGTACTTC.

The V call is TRBV2, the J call TRBJ2-7, with TRBD1 identical over 7 bases. The ends lost 5 bases at V and 1 base at J; junction bases unmatched: 17. Germline-derived CDR1 and CDR2 are SNHLY and FYNNEI. This CDR3 region has 18 residues. CDR3 nucleotide sequence: TGTGCCAGCAGTCCCATTTGGGGACAGAGGACAAAGTCCTACGAGCAGTACTTC. This sequence encodes CASSPIWGQRTKSYEQYF.

This rearrangement joins TRBV4-3 to TRBJ1-1, with no clear D. Germline loops: CDR1 LGHNA, CDR2 YSLEER. The V gene lost 0 bases and the J gene lost 8 bases, with 16 bases spanning the gap. The CDR3 length is 15 residues. CDR3 sequence: CASSQDVTDPREAFF. Written as DNA, the CDR3 is TGCGCCAGCAGCCAAGATGTGACGGACCCTCGGGAAGCTTTCTTT.

The J gene is TRBJ2-7, the V gene TRBV2; 7 positions agree with TRBD2. CDR1 is SNHLY and CDR2 is FYNNEI in the germline V gene. The CDR3 loop spans 15 amino acids. Trimming cost V 10 bases and J 1 base; bases outside gene matches: 13. The CDR3 nucleotides read TGTGCCATCCTCCTTAGCGGGTCCCGATCCTACGAGCAGTACTTC. Translating gives CAILLSGSRSYEQYF.

The V call is TRBV27, the J call TRBJ2-7; 9 nucleotides agree with TRBD1. CDR1 and CDR2 (germline): MNHEY, SMNVEV (reference sequence). CDR3 length equals 15 residues. V shed 5 bases, J shed 5 bases, and the junction held 10 bases outside the gene matches. The CDR3 spells CASSPGTGYIHEQYF. CDR3 sequence (DNA): TGTGCCAGCAGTCCAGGGACAGGGTACATTCACGAGCAGTACTTC.

The chain carries TRBV4-3 and TRBJ2-7; the match to TRBD2 covers 7 bases. The V and J ends lost 9 bases and 5 bases, in that order; junction bases with no gene match: 19. CDR3 length: 16 amino acids. The germline V gene encodes CDR1 LGHNA and CDR2 YSLEER. The DNA for the CDR3 is TGCGCCAGGCCGGCGCCCACGTGTCGACTAGCCCACGAGCAGTACTTC. This gives the protein CARPAPTCRLAHEQYF.

The rearrangement links TRBV5-1 to TRBJ1-2, with TRBD1 as a possible D gene (6 bases). The germline V gene has CDR1 SGHRS and CDR2 YFSETQ. This CDR3 contains 14 residues. The V gene lost 4 bases and the J gene lost 3 bases, with 13 bases spanning the gap. The CDR3 protein is CASSLQRTDYGYTF. The DNA for the CDR3 is TGCGCCAGCAGCCTCCAACGGACAGACTATGGCTACACCTTC.

This chain joins TRBV28 and TRBJ1-5, with 9 bases that match TRBD1. Germline V gives CDR1 MDHEN, CDR2 SYDVKM. The CDR3 is made up of 14 amino acids. Trimming at V came to 7 bases and at J to 4 bases, leaving 5 bases not matched to a gene. The CDR3 DNA follows: TGTGCCAGCACCCGGACAGGGGAAAATCAGCCCCAGCATTTT. This codes for CASTRTGENQPQHF.

This clone appeared once. The chain employs TRBV6-1 and TRBJ1-2; D is uncertain. This CDR3 comprises 12 residues. Looked up from germline, CDR1 is MNHNS and CDR2 is SASEGT. With 3 bases removed from V and 4 bases from J, the gap between germline ends came to 6 bases. CDR3 protein: CASSEGSYGYTF. The CDR3 region has the DNA TGTGCCAGCAGTGAGGGATCCTATGGCTACACCTTC.

The chain employs TRBV6-2 or TRBV6-3 and TRBJ2-7; D unclear. V gave up 4 bases and J gave up 2 bases, with 12 bases separating them. The CDR3 extends over 14 amino acids. CDR1 MNHEY and CDR2 SVGEGT come from the germline V gene. CDR3 sequence reads: CASSSNPGTYEQYF. The DNA for the CDR3 is TGTGCCAGCAGTTCGAACCCTGGGACCTACGAGCAGTACTTC.

The chain has TRBV25-1 and TRBJ2-5; 9 bases are shared with TRBD1. The CDR3 loop spans 17 amino acids. With 3 bases clipped from V and 5 bases from J, the junction kept 13 bases outside the gene matches. Germline V CDR1 and CDR2: MGHDK, SYGVNS. The CDR3 here is CASSEQQGARRRETQYF. The CDR3 nucleotides are TGTGCCAGCAGTGAGCAACAGGGGGCAAGGCGTCGGGAGACCCAGTACTTC.

V is TRBV5-8 and J is TRBJ2-5, with 7 bases lining up with TRBD1. J gave up 2 bases and V 0 bases, and 4 bases lay outside the gene matches. Germline CDR1 SGHTS, CDR2 YDEGEE. The CDR3 is 15 residues long. CDR3 residues: CASSLAGTVQETQYF. The CDR3 region has the DNA TGTGCCAGCAGCTTGGCCGGGACAGTACAAGAGACCCAGTACTTC.

V gene TRBV9 combines with J gene TRBJ2-6; tentatively, D is TRBD1 (7 bases). Trimming left V 4 bases short and J 1 base short, with 18 bases between. CDR1 is SGDLS, CDR2 YYNGEE, per germline. The CDR3 spans 18 residues. CDR3 coding DNA: TGTGCCAGCAGCCCAGGGGGGCGGGGAGGATCTGGGGCCAACGTCCTGACTTTC. Translating it yields CASSPGGRGGSGANVLTF.

The chain is built from TRBV7-9 and TRBJ2-3, with 11 positions matching TRBD2. Per the germline V gene, CDR1 is SEHNR and CDR2 is FQNEAQ (reference sequence). The length of the CDR3 is 16 residues. J gave up 2 bases and V 3 bases, and 4 bases lay outside the gene matches. CDR3 nucleotide sequence: TGTGCCAGCAGCTTGGGGACTAGCGGACCCACAGATACGCAGTATTTT. This gives the protein CASSLGTSGPTDTQYF.

CDR3 sequence reads: CASSLGNMNTEAFF. CDR3 coding DNA: TGTGCCAGCAGCTTAGGGAATATGAACACTGAAGCTTTCTTT. The chain couples TRBV7-3 to TRBJ1-1, with D hard to call. V shed 2 bases and J shed 0 bases, with 7 bases lying between them. Germline lookup yields CDR1 SGHTA and CDR2 FQGTGA. The CDR3 loop spans 14 amino acids.

This clone was counted once. The chain employs TRBV30 and TRBJ1-1; a possible D gene is TRBD1 (6 bases). Germline CDR1 is GTSNPN and CDR2 is SVGIG (reference sequence). The CDR3 runs to 14 residues. V lost 0 bases and J lost 4, with 12 bases in between. DNA of the CDR3: TGTGCCTGGAGTGTATTGGGGGCGTTCACTGAAGCTTTCTTT. Translation gives CAWSVLGAFTEAFF.

The chain employs TRBV27 and TRBJ1-3; D unclear. Trimming took off 6 bases at V and 1 base at J, with 16 bases between the two ends. The CDR3 is 16 residues long. CDR1 MNHEY and CDR2 SMNVEV come from the germline V gene (reference sequence). CDR3 nucleotide sequence: TGTGCCAGCAGGAGGGCAGGAACCCTATCTGGAAACACCATATATTTT. This encodes CASRRAGTLSGNTIYF.

V and J are TRBV4-2 and TRBJ2-3; 10 bases line up with TRBD2. The CDR3 contains 18 residues. Germline CDR1 LGHNA, CDR2 YNFKEQ. The ends lost 3 bases at V and 0 bases at J; junction bases unmatched: 9. CDR3 sequence (DNA): TGTGCCAGCAGCCACGGGGGGAGCGGGGGGGCCAGCACAGATACGCAGTATTTT. This gives the protein CASSHGGSGGASTDTQYF.

This sequence joins TRBV19 and TRBJ2-5, with D hard to call. CDR3 length equals 13 residues. V lost 3 bases, J lost 4 bases, and 9 bases lay in between. Germline assignment: CDR1 LNHDA and CDR2 SQIVND (reference sequence). CDR3 residues: CASSIPPGETQYF. In nucleotides, the CDR3 is TGTGCCAGTAGTATCCCCCCGGGAGAGACCCAGTACTTC. The entire variable domain, with the rest obtained from reference TRBV19 and TRBJ2-5, is as follows: DGGITQSPKYLFRKEGQNVTLSCEQNLNHDAMYWYRQDPGQGLRLIYYSQIVNDFQKGDIAEGYSVSREKKESFPLTVTSAQKNPTAFYLCASSIPPGETQYFGPGTRLLVL.

V usage is TRBV7-9 and J usage is TRBJ2-1, with D perhaps matching TRBD1 (5 bases). The CDR3 has 12 residues. Trimming removed 1 base at V and 12 bases at J, with 10 bases between. The germline V gene has CDR1 SEHNR and CDR2 FQNEAQ (reference sequence). The CDR3 loop is CASSLGGGRQFF. For the CDR3, the DNA is TGTGCCAGCAGCTTAGGGGGCGGTCGGCAGTTCTTC.

The genes are TRBV3-1 (or the pseudogene TRBV3-2) and TRBJ1-6; no clear D. The CDR3 is 12 residues long. Germline V gene lookup returns CDR1 LGHDT and CDR2 YNNKEL (reference sequence). V dropped 0 bases and J dropped 10 bases, with 4 bases sitting between them. CDR3: CASSQDRSPLHF. CDR3 bases: TGTGCCAGCAGCCAAGATCGCTCACCCCTCCACTTT.

The V and J genes are TRBV5-6 and TRBJ2-2; D gene ambiguous. Trimming left V 2 bases short and J 6 bases short, with 8 bases between. In germline, CDR1 is SGHDT, CDR2 YYEEEE. The CDR3 loop spans 13 amino acids. The CDR3 coding sequence is TGTGCCAGCAGCTTAGGTGGCCCCGGGGAGCTGTTTTTT. Its translation is CASSLGGPGELFF.